A selection of T cell receptor beta chains follows, all from one sample in a study of cytomegalovirus exposure and HLA in healthy donors. TCRdb's copy holds only in-frame clones and misses some; the assay was immunoSEQ multiplex PCR. Of nearly 200,000 clones detected, about four fifths appear once; the ten largest clones hold approximately 0.4%. Sequencing was done on a sample of PBMCs. The source of these receptors is a male donor in good health and CMV-seropositive. Both conserved end residues are part of each CDR3. D genes are given only for firm matches. Size tells how often a clone was seen (once, few, many) or the class of an expanded clone, and some rows leave it out.

d_gene	abundance	v_gene	j_gene	CDR3nt	CDR3aa
-	-	TRBV4-1	TRBJ2-5	TGCGCCAGCAGCCATTCCTATTCGGGTGGCTTGTCCCAGTACTTC	CASSHSYSGGLSQYF
-	-	TRBV14	TRBJ2-7	TGTGCCAGCAGCAACAGGGAAATCAACGAGCAGTACTTC	CASSNREINEQYF
-	-	TRBV28	TRBJ1-3	TGTGCCAGCAGTGTTACACAGGGAACTGGAAACACCATATATTTT	CASSVTQGTGNTIYF
-	-	TRBV28	TRBJ2-7	TGTGCCAGCAGTTCTCTCTACGAGCAGTACTTC	CASSSLYEQYF
TRBD1	-	TRBV29-1	TRBJ1-2	TGCAGCGTTGAAGGGACAGGGGGCACAATAAACTATGGCTACACCTTC	CSVEGTGGTINYGYTF
-	-	TRBV15	TRBJ1-2	TGTGCCACCAGCAGAGGCGCAGGGAATGGCTACACCTTC	CATSRGAGNGYTF
TRBD1	few	TRBV7-2	TRBJ1-2	TGTGCCAGCAGCCGTGGGACAGGGGAAGGCTACACCTTC	CASSRGTGEGYTF
-	once	TRBV7-3	TRBJ1-5	TGTGCCAGCAGTCAAAGTGGCGGGGGCAATCAGCCCCAGCATTTT	CASSQSGGGNQPQHF
TRBD1	-	TRBV7-9	TRBJ1-5	TGTGCCAGCAGCTTAGGGACAGGGGTGGCTCAGCCCCAGCATTTT	CASSLGTGVAQPQHF
TRBD1	-	TRBV4-2	TRBJ1-5	TGTGCCAGCAGCCAAGTGGGACAGGGTGACCATCAGCCCCAGCATTTT	CASSQVGQGDHQPQHF
TRBD1	-	TRBV27	TRBJ2-7	TGTGCCTCACGATCGGGACAGGGGGTCGTAGGCCCCTACGAGCAGTACTTC	CASRSGQGVVGPYEQYF
-	-	TRBV6-1	TRBJ2-2	TGTGCCAGCAGTGAAGCAGGGGTCGGCGGGGAGCTGTTTTTT	CASSEAGVGGELFF
-	-	TRBV27	TRBJ2-4	TGTGCCAGCAGTTTATCGGGCGTCGCCAAAAACATTCAGTACTTC	CASSLSGVAKNIQYF
-	-	TRBV11-2	TRBJ1-1	TGTGCCAGCAGCTTAGGGGCAGGCACTGAAGCTTTCTTT	CASSLGAGTEAFF
-	-	TRBV28	TRBJ2-7	TGTGCCAGCAGTTTTTCACTATCCTACGAGCAGTACTTC	CASSFSLSYEQYF
TRBD2	-	TRBV7-2	TRBJ2-5	TGTGCCAGCAGCCTAGACTCCCTCGGGGGGGCCGTGAAGACCCAGTACTTC	CASSLDSLGGAVKTQYF
TRBD1	-	TRBV5-1	TRBJ2-7	TGCGCCAGCAGCGGTGAGGGGGACAGGGTGGTCTTC	CASSGEGDRVVF
-	-	TRBV6-5	TRBJ2-4	TGTGCCAGCAGTTACTCTGGGGCAGCAAACATTCAGTACTTC	CASSYSGAANIQYF
TRBD1	few	TRBV27	TRBJ1-1	TGTGCCAGCAGGCCGGGACAGGGGAGGAACACTGAAGCTTTCTTT	CASRPGQGRNTEAFF
TRBD1	-	TRBV11-2	TRBJ2-1	TGTGCCAGCAGCTTAAAGGACAGGACAGGCGAGCAGTTCTTC	CASSLKDRTGEQFF
TRBD1	-	TRBV28	TRBJ1-1	TGTGCCAGCAGTTATCCCGACAGGGGAGGCACTGAAGCTTTCTTT	CASSYPDRGGTEAFF
-	few	TRBV6-5	TRBJ1-5	TGTGCCAGCAGCGGGGTTAAGAATCAGCCCCAGCATTTT	CASSGVKNQPQHF
TRBD2	-	TRBV18	TRBJ2-1	TGTGCCAGCTCACCTGGGACTAGCGGGTACAATGAGCAGTTCTTC	CASSPGTSGYNEQFF
-	-	TRBV27	TRBJ2-2	TGTGCCAGCAGTTTTTCACAGTCGAACACCGGGGAGCTGTTTTTT	CASSFSQSNTGELFF
TRBD2	-	TRBV7-2	TRBJ2-2	TGTGCCAGCAGCTTACAAGCGGGAGGGTACGGGGAGCTGTTTTTT	CASSLQAGGYGELFF
TRBD2	-	TRBV25-1	TRBJ2-7	TGTGCCAGCAGTGGGCTAGCGGGAGGTCATCCCTACGAGCAGTACTTC	CASSGLAGGHPYEQYF
TRBD2	-	TRBV27	TRBJ2-7	TGTGCCAGCATAGCCCTAAGCGGGGGCTCCTCTCTTTACGAGCAGTACTTC	CASIALSGGSSLYEQYF
-	few	TRBV6-5	TRBJ2-3	TGTGCCAGCAGTTACTCGGGAGATACAGATACGCAGTATTTT	CASSYSGDTDTQYF
-	-	TRBV9	TRBJ1-3	TGTGCCAGCAGCTTAAGTCAGGGCAACTCTGGAAACACCATATATTTT	CASSLSQGNSGNTIYF
-	-	TRBV5-8	TRBJ1-4	TGTGCCAGCAGCTCCACGGGGAGGGTAAATGAAAAACTGTTTTTT	CASSSTGRVNEKLFF
TRBD1	-	TRBV7-9	TRBJ1-3	TGTGCCAGCAGCTTATCCGGGACAGGGTTCTCTGGAAACACCATATATTTT	CASSLSGTGFSGNTIYF
-	-	TRBV10-2	TRBJ1-2	TGCGCCAGCAGTCCAACCGCAGGGTCGGTCGGCTACACCTTC	CASSPTAGSVGYTF
-	-	TRBV6-5	TRBJ1-1	TGTGCCAGCAGTCGACGGCGGGAGTCTGAAGCTTTCTTT	CASSRRRESEAFF
-	-	TRBV4-3	TRBJ2-1	TGCGCCAGCAGCTCACGACAGGAGGTTAGGAATGAGCAGTTCTTC	CASSSRQEVRNEQFF
-	once	TRBV5-1	TRBJ1-1	TGCGCCAGCAGCTTGGGGCCGCGCGGAACAGAGGGCACTGAAGCTTTCTTT	CASSLGPRGTEGTEAFF
TRBD2	-	TRBV5-4	TRBJ2-2	TGTGCCAGCGGAGCGTCAGGAGCGGGGGCGAACACCGGGGAGCTGTTTTTT	CASGASGAGANTGELFF
TRBD2	few	TRBV7-9	TRBJ2-7	TGTTCCAGCAGCTCCGAACCGGGTAGCGGGAGCCGGGACGAGCAGTACTTC	CSSSSEPGSGSRDEQYF
TRBD2	-	TRBV6-1	TRBJ2-7	TGTGCCAGCAAAGTAGCGGGAGTAAACGAGCAGTACTTC	CASKVAGVNEQYF
TRBD1	-	TRBV19	TRBJ1-1	TGTGCCAGTATGGGGAGGGACAGGGGCACTGAAGCTTTCTTT	CASMGRDRGTEAFF
-	-	TRBV19	TRBJ1-2	TGTGCCAGTAACTCCGCTAACTATGGCTACACCTTC	CASNSANYGYTF
-	-	TRBV20-1	TRBJ2-7	TGCAGTGTCCCTGCAGCCTACGAGCAGTACTTC	CSVPAAYEQYF
-	-	TRBV10-3	TRBJ2-1	TGTGCCATCAGTGGGACTTCTACTGAGCAGTTCTTC	CAISGTSTEQFF
TRBD1	-	TRBV30	TRBJ1-4	TGTGCCTGGATACCCGACAGGGCTGAAAAACTGTTTTTT	CAWIPDRAEKLFF
TRBD1	few	TRBV10-1	TRBJ2-7	TGCGCCAGCAGCCCCCAGGGGGCCTACGAGCAGTACTTC	CASSPQGAYEQYF
TRBD2	-	TRBV2	TRBJ2-2	TGTGCCAGCAGGATACCGGGACTAGCGGGGGACTACACCGGGGAGCTGTTTTTT	CASRIPGLAGDYTGELFF
TRBD2	-	TRBV27	TRBJ2-7	TGTGCCAGCAGCCTCGGGGGACTAGCGTCCGAGCAGTACTTC	CASSLGGLASEQYF
TRBD1	-	TRBV7-3	TRBJ2-1	TGTGCCAGCAGCTCCGGGACAGGAAACTACAATGAGCAGTTCTTC	CASSSGTGNYNEQFF
TRBD1	-	TRBV23-1	TRBJ1-2	TGCGCCAGCAGTCAATCGGGACAGGGGATTAATGGCTACACCTTC	CASSQSGQGINGYTF
TRBD1	-	TRBV7-9	TRBJ2-2	TGTGCCAGCAGCTTAACTGGACAGGGAGGGAACACCGGGGAGCTGTTTTTT	CASSLTGQGGNTGELFF
-	-	TRBV29-1	TRBJ2-7	TGCAGCGTTGAAGAACAGGGCTACGAGCAGTACTTC	CSVEEQGYEQYF
TRBD1	-	TRBV10-3	TRBJ1-1	TGTGCCATCAGTGACCCGACAGGGATGAACACTGAAGCTTTCTTT	CAISDPTGMNTEAFF
-	-	TRBV6-1	TRBJ1-1	TGTGCCAGCAGACCCAGGACAATGGAAGCTTTCTTT	CASRPRTMEAFF